The T cell receptor beta chain under discussion was sequenced for a study of cytomegalovirus exposure and HLA in healthy donors. Study as a whole: Inside one of the first data releases sat about 85 million unique TCRs taken from HLA-typed donors.

About this clone itself: What it binds is not known.

PCR involved 60 Vbeta and 13 Jbeta primers. Here immunoSEQ multiplex PCR was the method, and the copy in TCRdb shows in-frame clones only, minus some. Its listing shows about 110,000 clones. The V gene's germline CDR1 is SGHTA and CDR2 FQGTGA. CDR3 length equals 18 residues. V was clipped by 2 bases and J by 0 bases; unmatched bases: 11. Study conclusions and caveats: For most subjects, TCR beta sequences were reported to predict HLA-A and HLA-B alleles with accuracy. Sequencing depth roughly uniform across donors was assumed in presence/absence analyses. Solely CMV serostatus was available to characterize immune exposure.

The receptor was isolated from a man aged 30 to 45 in good health and CMV-seronegative. V is TRBV7-3 and J is TRBJ1-1; TRBD1 agrees at 8 bases. The sequenced material came from PBMCs. The CDR3 loop reads CASSLQPPQGGMNTEAFF. The CDR3 bases are TGTGCCAGCAGCTTACAGCCTCCACAGGGGGGGATGAACACTGAAGCTTTCTTT.